This passage covers 16 T cell receptor beta chains from one sample sequenced in a study of shared clonotypes between healthy human individuals. Method: immunoSEQ multiplex PCR; TCRdb's copy keeps in-frame clones and lacks some. The profile covers over 700,000 clones, with 72% appearing a single time and under 2% taken by the ten largest. The specimen sequenced was memory CD4+ T cells sorted from blood. Sample subset: CD45RA-negative fraction. The receptors originated from a woman in her twenties or thirties in good health.

This clone was picked up one time. V gene TRBV27 combines with J gene TRBJ2-6, with D unclear. V was trimmed by 0 bases and J by 2 bases, leaving 2 bases between them. Germline CDR1 reads MNHEY; CDR2 reads SMNVEV (reference sequence). The CDR3 is 14 amino acids. CDR3 nucleotide sequence: TGTGCCAGCAGTTTATCAGCTGGGGCCAACGTCCTGACTTTC. It translates to CASSLSAGANVLTF.

The gene calls are TRBV5-4 and TRBJ2-3; D gene ambiguous. V dropped 3 bases and J dropped 0 bases, with 14 bases sitting between them. The CDR3 is 16 residues long. Germline V gene data show CDR1 as SGHNT and CDR2 as YYREEE (reference sequence). The CDR3 reads CASSSPGRLSTDTQYF. The CDR3 region has the DNA TGTGCCAGCAGCTCCCCAGGCAGATTAAGCACAGATACGCAGTATTTT.

This chain connects TRBV9 to TRBJ2-7; 9 bases are shared with TRBD2. CDR1 is SGDLS and CDR2 is YYNGEE in the germline V gene. The CDR3 sequence is 15 residues long. Trimming took 0 bases from V and 2 from J; bases not matched to a gene: 3. CDR3 sequence reads: CASSVGLAATYEQYF. The CDR3 bases are TGTGCCAGCAGCGTAGGACTAGCGGCGACCTACGAGCAGTACTTC. The full variable domain, rest sourced from reference TRBV9 and TRBJ2-7, is DSGVTQTPKHLITATGQRVTLRCSPRSGDLSVYWYQQSLDQGLQFLIQYYNGEERAKGNILERFSAQQFPDLHSELNLSSLELGDSALYFCASSVGLAATYEQYFGPGTRLTVT.

The chain couples TRBV5-1 to TRBJ2-7; either TRBD1 or TRBD2 may supply D (5 bases each). This CDR3 region has 15 residues. V lost 0 bases to trimming and J lost 2 bases, with 12 bases between them. Germline V gene data show CDR1 as SGHRS and CDR2 as YFSETQ. Here the CDR3 reads CASSLVYRGAYEQYF. The CDR3 DNA reads TGCGCCAGCAGCTTGGTTTATCGAGGGGCCTACGAGCAGTACTTC. The full variable domain, rest sourced from reference TRBV5-1 and TRBJ2-7, is KAGVTQTPRYLIKTRGQQVTLSCSPISGHRSVSWYQQTPGQGLQFLFEYFSETQRNKGNFPGRFSGRQFSNSRSEMNVSTLELGDSALYLCASSLVYRGAYEQYFGPGTRLTVT.

V and J are TRBV7-6 and TRBJ2-7; TRBD2 agrees at 10 bases. J gave up 4 bases and V 1 base, and 7 bases lay outside the gene matches. There are 16 residues in the CDR3. The germline V gene encodes CDR1 SGHVS and CDR2 FNYEAQ. DNA for the CDR3: TGTGCCAGCAGCTTAGTGTCTAGCGGGAGTAGGTACGAGCAGTACTTC. Translation: CASSLVSSGSRYEQYF.

The chain has TRBV6-5 and TRBJ2-7; 8 nucleotides align to TRBD1. V shed 7 bases and J 3 bases; nucleotides not matched to a gene: 11. Germline-derived CDR1 and CDR2 are MNHEY and SVGAGI. The CDR3 extends over 15 amino acids. For the CDR3, the DNA is TGTGCCAGCACCCCAGGGGCAGGGGGCTACTACGAGCAGTACTTC. This codes for CASTPGAGGYYEQYF.

This chain connects TRBV18 to TRBJ2-1; tentatively, D is TRBD2 (5 bases). V was pared by 5 bases and J by 10 bases, with 12 bases between. Germline lookup yields CDR1 KGHSH and CDR2 LQKENI. The CDR3 spans 12 residues. The CDR3 spells CASSSSEVEQFF. The DNA for the CDR3 is TGTGCCAGCTCAAGTAGCGAGGTGGAGCAGTTCTTC.

The rearrangement links TRBV2 to TRBJ2-7, with D perhaps being TRBD1 or TRBD2 (5 bases each). Trimming left V 6 bases short and J 2 bases short, with 17 bases between. Per the germline V gene, CDR1 is SNHLY and CDR2 is FYNNEI. CDR3 length equals 15 residues. The CDR3 DNA sequence: TGTGCCAGCAGCGCAGGGACGGGATTCACCTACGAGCAGTACTTC. This gives the protein CASSAGTGFTYEQYF.

This chain connects TRBV28 to TRBJ2-7; 7 bases match TRBD2. The CDR3 length is 13 residues. Trimming cost V 6 bases and J 3 bases; bases outside gene matches: 5. CDR1 is MDHEN, CDR2 SYDVKM, per germline. In DNA, the CDR3 is TGTGCCAGCAGAGGGCGGGAGCTCTACGAGCAGTACTTC. It yields the protein CASRGRELYEQYF.

This clone showed up just a few times. The sample contains more than one DNA sequence encoding this CDR3. V usage is TRBV14 and J usage is TRBJ2-7, with no clear D. The germline gives CDR1 SGHDN, CDR2 FVKESK. This CDR3 comprises 14 residues. Trimming took off 0 bases at V and 3 bases at J, with 9 bases between the two ends. The CDR3 is CASSQDASSYEQYF. The CDR3, as DNA: TGTGCCAGCAGCCAAGACGCAAGCAGCTACGAGCAGTACTTC.

The rearrangement joins TRBV5-4 to TRBJ2-7, with 10 bases lining up with TRBD1. V gave up 4 bases and J gave up 6 bases; unmatched junction bases: 7. The CDR3 consists of 14 residues. Germline V gene lookup returns CDR1 SGHNT and CDR2 YYREEE (reference sequence). In DNA, the CDR3 is TGTGCCAGCAGCGGGCCGGGACAGGGGACCGAGCAGTACTTC. The encoded protein is CASSGPGQGTEQYF.

The V and J genes are TRBV6-5 and TRBJ1-2, with D possibly matching TRBD1 (6 bases). The CDR3 loop spans 15 amino acids. Trimming took 7 bases from V and 2 from J, leaving 17 bases between them. In germline, CDR1 is MNHEY, CDR2 SVGAGI. The CDR3 coding sequence is TGTGCCAGCATAAACCTGGGGGGGCAGAACTATGGCTACACCTTC. Its translation: CASINLGGQNYGYTF.

The chain links TRBV5-8 to TRBJ1-1; D is ambiguous. V lost 1 base and J 3 bases, leaving 7 bases between the germline ends. This CDR3 is 13 amino acids long. Germline V gene data show CDR1 as SGHTS and CDR2 as YDEGEE. The CDR3 coding sequence is TGTGCCAGCAGCTTGTACGGGGACACTGAAGCTTTCTTT. As protein: CASSLYGDTEAFF.

In this sample, this clone turned up a few times. V gene TRBV2 combines with J gene TRBJ2-3, with D unclear. This CDR3 comprises 15 residues. The ends were cut back, 2 bases at V and 6 bases at J, with 15 bases in the middle. CDR1 and CDR2 from the germline V gene are SNHLY and FYNNEI. The DNA of the CDR3 is TGTGCCAGCAGTGAAATGGACCCCGTCCTGGATACGCAGTATTTT. Translated, it gives CASSEMDPVLDTQYF.

This clone was found a few times. The rearrangement uses TRBV11-2 and TRBJ2-5; TRBD1 matches at 9 bases. Gene TRBJ2-7 matches the end of the DNA better, so the J call may be wrong. This CDR3 is 16 amino acids long. Germline V CDR1 and CDR2: SGHAT, FQNNGV. This chain's CDR3 is CASSSTPRDRVNEQYF. DNA for the CDR3: TGTGCCAGCAGCTCGACACCCCGGGACAGGGTGAACGAGCAGTACTTC.

The chain combines TRBV6-1 with TRBJ1-2, with D maybe TRBD1 (5 bases). V was cut by 1 base and J by 5 bases, with 11 bases left in between. CDR1 is MNHNS and CDR2 is SASEGT in the germline V gene. The CDR3 contains 14 residues. The CDR3 region is CASSEGEKGYGYTF. In DNA, the CDR3 is TGTGCCAGCAGTGAAGGAGAAAAGGGGTATGGCTACACCTTC.